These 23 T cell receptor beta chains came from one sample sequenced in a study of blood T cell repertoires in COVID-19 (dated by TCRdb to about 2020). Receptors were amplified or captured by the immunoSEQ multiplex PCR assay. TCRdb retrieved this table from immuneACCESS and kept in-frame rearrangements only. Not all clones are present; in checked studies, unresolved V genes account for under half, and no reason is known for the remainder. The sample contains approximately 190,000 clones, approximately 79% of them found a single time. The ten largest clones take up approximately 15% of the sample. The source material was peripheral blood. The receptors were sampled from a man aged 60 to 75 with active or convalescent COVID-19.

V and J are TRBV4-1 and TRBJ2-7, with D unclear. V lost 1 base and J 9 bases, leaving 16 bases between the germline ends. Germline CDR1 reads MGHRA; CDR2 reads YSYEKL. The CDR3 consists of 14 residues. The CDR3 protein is CASSQGDSVLTQYF. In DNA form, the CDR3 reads TGCGCCAGCAGCCAAGGAGACTCCGTTCTGACGCAGTACTTC.

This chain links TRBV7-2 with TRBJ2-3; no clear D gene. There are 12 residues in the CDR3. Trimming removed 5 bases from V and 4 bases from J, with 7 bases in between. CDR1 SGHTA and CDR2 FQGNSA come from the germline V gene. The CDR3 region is CASSLPSDTQYF. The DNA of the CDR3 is TGTGCCAGCAGCCTACCATCAGATACGCAGTATTTT. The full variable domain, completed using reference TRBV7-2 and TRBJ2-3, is GAGVSQSPSNKVTEKGKDVELRCDPISGHTALYWYRQSLGQGLEFLIYFQGNSAPDKSGLPSDRFSAERTGGSVSTLTIQRTQQEDSAVYLCASSLPSDTQYFGPGTRLTVL.

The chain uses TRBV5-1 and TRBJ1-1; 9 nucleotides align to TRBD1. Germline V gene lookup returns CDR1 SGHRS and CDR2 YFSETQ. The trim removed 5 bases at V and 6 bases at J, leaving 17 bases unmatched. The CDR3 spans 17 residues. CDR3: CASRISGTGFSKPEAFF. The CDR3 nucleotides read TGCGCCAGCAGAATATCCGGGACAGGGTTTAGCAAACCTGAAGCTTTCTTT.

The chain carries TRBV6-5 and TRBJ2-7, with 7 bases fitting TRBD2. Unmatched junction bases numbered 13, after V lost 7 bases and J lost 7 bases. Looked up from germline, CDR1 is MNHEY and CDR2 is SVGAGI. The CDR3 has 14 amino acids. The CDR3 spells CASNFLAAQVEQYF. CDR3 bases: TGTGCCAGCAATTTTCTAGCGGCCCAGGTAGAGCAGTACTTC.

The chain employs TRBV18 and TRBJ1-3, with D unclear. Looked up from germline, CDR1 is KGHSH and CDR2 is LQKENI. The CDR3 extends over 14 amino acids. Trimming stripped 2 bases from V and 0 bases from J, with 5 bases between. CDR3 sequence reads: CASSPTSSGNTIYF. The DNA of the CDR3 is TGTGCCAGCTCACCAACAAGCTCTGGAAACACCATATATTTT. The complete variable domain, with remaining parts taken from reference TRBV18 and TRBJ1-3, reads NAGVMQNPRHLVRRRGQEARLRCSPMKGHSHVYWYRQLPEEGLKFMVYLQKENIIDESGMPKERFSAEFPKEGPSILRIQQVVRGDSAAYFCASSPTSSGNTIYFGEGSWLTVV.

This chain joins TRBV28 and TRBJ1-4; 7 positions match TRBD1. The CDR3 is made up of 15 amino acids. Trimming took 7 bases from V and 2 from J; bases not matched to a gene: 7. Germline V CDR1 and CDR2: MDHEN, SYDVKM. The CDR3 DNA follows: TGTGCCAGCATGGGCAGGGGGTCGACTAATGAAAAACTGTTTTTT. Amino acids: CASMGRGSTNEKLFF.

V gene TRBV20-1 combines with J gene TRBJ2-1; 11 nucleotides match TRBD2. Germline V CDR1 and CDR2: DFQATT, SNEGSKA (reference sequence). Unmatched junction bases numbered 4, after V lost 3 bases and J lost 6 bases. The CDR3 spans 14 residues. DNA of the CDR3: TGCAGTGCTAGTACTAGCGGGAGTTCCAATGAGCAGTTCTTC. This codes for CSASTSGSSNEQFF.

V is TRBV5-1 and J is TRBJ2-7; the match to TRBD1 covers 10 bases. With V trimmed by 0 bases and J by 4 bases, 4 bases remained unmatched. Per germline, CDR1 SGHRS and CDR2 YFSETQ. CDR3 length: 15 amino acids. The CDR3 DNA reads TGCGCCAGCAGCTTGGCGGGACAGGGGATTTACGAGCAGTACTTC. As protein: CASSLAGQGIYEQYF.

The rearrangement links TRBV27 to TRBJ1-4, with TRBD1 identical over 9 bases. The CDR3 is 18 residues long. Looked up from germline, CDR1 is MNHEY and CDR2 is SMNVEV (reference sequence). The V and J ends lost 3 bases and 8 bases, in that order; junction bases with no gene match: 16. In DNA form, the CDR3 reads TGTGCCAGCAGTTTGCGGGACAGGGCGGCGGGTAGGGAAGAAAAACTGTTTTTT. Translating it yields CASSLRDRAAGREEKLFF.

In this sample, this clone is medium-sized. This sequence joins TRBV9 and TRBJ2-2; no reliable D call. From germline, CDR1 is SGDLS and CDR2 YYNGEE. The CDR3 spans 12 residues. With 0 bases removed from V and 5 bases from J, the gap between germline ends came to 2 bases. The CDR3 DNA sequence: TGTGCCAGCAGCGTAGCTACCGGGGAGCTGTTTTTT. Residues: CASSVATGELFF.

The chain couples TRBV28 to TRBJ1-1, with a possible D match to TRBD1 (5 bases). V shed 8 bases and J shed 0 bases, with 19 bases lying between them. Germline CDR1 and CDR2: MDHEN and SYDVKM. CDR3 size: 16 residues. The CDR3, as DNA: TGTGCCAGCTCAGGGAGGGCCACCAGATTGAACACTGAAGCTTTCTTT. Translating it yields CASSGRATRLNTEAFF.

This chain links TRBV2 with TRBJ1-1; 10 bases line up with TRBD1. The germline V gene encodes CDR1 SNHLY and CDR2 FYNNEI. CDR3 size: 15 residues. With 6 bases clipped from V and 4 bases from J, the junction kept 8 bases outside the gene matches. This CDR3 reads CASRRTGGSRTEAFF. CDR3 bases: TGTGCCAGCAGACGGACAGGGGGTTCGCGCACTGAAGCTTTCTTT.

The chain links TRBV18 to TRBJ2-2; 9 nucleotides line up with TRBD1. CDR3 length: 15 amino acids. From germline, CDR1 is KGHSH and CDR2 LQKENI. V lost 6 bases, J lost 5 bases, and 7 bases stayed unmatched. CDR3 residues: CASSQRTGVTGELFF. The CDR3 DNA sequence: TGTGCCAGCTCCCAACGGACAGGGGTGACCGGGGAGCTGTTTTTT.

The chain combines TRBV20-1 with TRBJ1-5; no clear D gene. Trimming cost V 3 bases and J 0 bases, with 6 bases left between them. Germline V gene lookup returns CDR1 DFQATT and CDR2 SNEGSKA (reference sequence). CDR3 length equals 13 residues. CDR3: CSASQNSNQPQHF. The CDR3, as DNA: TGCAGTGCTAGTCAGAATAGCAATCAGCCCCAGCATTTT.

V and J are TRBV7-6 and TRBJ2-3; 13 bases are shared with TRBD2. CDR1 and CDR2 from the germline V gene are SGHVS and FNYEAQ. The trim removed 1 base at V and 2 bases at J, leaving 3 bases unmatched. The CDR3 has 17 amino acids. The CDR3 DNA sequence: TGTGCCAGCAGCTTAGGGGGACTAGCGGGAAACACAGATACGCAGTATTTT. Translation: CASSLGGLAGNTDTQYF.

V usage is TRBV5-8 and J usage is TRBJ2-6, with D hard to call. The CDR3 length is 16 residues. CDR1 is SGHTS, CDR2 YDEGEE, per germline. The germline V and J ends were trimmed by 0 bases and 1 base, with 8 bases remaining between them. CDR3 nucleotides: TGTGCCAGCAGCTTGGCCGAGGTATCTGGGGCCAACGTCCTGACTTTC. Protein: CASSLAEVSGANVLTF.

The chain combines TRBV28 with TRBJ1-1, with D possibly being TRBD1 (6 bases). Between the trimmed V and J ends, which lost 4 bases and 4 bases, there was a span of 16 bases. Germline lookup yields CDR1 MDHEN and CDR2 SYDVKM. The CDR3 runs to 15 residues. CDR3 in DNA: TGTGCCAGCAGTTCCCCCCCCAGGGGTTTCACTGAAGCTTTCTTT. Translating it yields CASSSPPRGFTEAFF.

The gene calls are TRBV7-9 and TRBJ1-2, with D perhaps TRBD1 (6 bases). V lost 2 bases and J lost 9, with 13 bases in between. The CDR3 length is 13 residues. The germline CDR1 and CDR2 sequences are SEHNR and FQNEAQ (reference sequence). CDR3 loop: CASSLISGERYTF. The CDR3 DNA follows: TGTGCCAGCAGCTTAATCTCAGGGGAGCGCTACACCTTC.

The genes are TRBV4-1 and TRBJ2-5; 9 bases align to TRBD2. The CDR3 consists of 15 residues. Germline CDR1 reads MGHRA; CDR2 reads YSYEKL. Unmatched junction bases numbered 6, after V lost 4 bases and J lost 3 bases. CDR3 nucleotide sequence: TGCGCCAGCAGCCTGAAGGTAGCGGGAGAAGAGACCCAGTACTTC. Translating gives CASSLKVAGEETQYF.

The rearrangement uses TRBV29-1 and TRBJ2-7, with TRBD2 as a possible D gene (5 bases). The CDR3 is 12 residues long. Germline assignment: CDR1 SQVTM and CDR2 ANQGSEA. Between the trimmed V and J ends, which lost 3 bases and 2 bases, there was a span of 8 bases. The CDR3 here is CSVDAGPYEQYF. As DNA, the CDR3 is TGCAGCGTTGACGCGGGCCCCTACGAGCAGTACTTC.

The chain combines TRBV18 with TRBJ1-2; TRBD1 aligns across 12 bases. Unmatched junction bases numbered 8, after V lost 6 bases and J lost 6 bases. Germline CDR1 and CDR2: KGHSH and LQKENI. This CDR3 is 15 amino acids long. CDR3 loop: CASSSRDRGLDGYTF. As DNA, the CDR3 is TGTGCCAGCTCGTCCCGGGACAGGGGGCTGGATGGCTACACCTTC.

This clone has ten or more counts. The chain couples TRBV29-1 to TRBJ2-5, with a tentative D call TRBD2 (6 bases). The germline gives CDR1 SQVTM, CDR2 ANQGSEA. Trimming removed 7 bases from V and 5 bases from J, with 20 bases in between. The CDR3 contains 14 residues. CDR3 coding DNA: TGCAGCGGTGGTAGACGGGAGCCGGTTGAGACCCAGTACTTC. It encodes CSGGRREPVETQYF.

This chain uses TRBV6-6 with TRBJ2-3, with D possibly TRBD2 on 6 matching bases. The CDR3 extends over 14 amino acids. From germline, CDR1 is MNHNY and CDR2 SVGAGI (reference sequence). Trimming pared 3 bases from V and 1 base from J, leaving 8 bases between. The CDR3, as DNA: TGTGCCAGCAGTTATGTAGCGGGCACAGATACGCAGTATTTT. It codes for CASSYVAGTDTQYF.